This is a list of T cell receptor beta chains from one sample in a study of T-cell memory formation after mild COVID-19. TCRdb reanalysed the 5' RACE reads using MiXCR and keeps one entry per CDR3 protein. The sample has around 210,000 distinct CDR3 sequences, over 9% seen once. Sequencing used PBMCs or a T cell subset sorted from them (not recorded which). Receptors were obtained from a man between 18 and 35 years old who had mild COVID-19 (a few samples of this study predate the infection). Cell type and time point are not known. Each CDR3 is given with its conserved first and last residue. The D gene is left open where the match is weak. The size entry is marked missing in some rows and otherwise reads once, few, many or a size class.

j_gene | v_gene | d_gene | abundance | CDR3aa | CDR3nt
TRBJ2-3 | TRBV5-1 | TRBD1 | - | CASGLGQGRADTQYF | TGCGCCAGCGGCTTGGGACAGGGTAGGGCAGATACGCAGTATTTT
TRBJ2-5 | TRBV7-6 | - | few | CASTPRGGNEETQYF | TGTGCCAGCACCCCAAGAGGGGGAAACGAGGAGACCCAGTACTTC
TRBJ2-5 | TRBV12-3/TRBV12-4 | TRBD2 | - | CASSRLAGSPGAQYF | TGTGCCAGCAGCAGACTAGCGGGGTCGCCTGGAGCCCAGTACTTC
TRBJ1-5 | TRBV20-1 | - | few | CSARDFRASNQPQHF | TGCAGTGCTAGAGATTTCAGGGCTAGCAATCAGCCCCAGCATTTT
TRBJ2-1 | TRBV5-1 | - | - | CASSLDPNNEQLF | TGCGCCAGCAGCTTGGACCCTAACAATGAGCAGTTATTC
TRBJ1-1 | TRBV29-1 | TRBD1 | few | CSAGTGLGQIAFF | TGCAGCGCTGGGACAGGGTTGGGACAAATAGCTTTCTTT
TRBJ2-7 | TRBV12-3/TRBV12-4 | - | - | CASSLFPAETYEQYF | TGTGCCAGCAGTTTATTCCCGGCAGAGACCTACGAGCAGTACTTC
TRBJ1-2 | TRBV4-3 | TRBD1 | few | CASSHEQGSGYGYTF | TGCGCCAGCAGCCACGAACAGGGGTCGGGCTATGGCTACACCTTC
TRBJ1-2 | TRBV20-1 | - | few | CSASGGRDYGYTF | TGCAGTGCTAGTGGGGGTAGGGACTATGGCTACACCTTC
TRBJ1-3 | TRBV5-8 | - | few | CASDPTGSTGNTIYF | TGTGCCAGCGATCCCACAGGGTCCACTGGAAACACCATATATTTT
TRBJ2-1 | TRBV9 | TRBD1 | few | CASSKDRGRGRDEQFF | TGTGCCAGCAGCAAGGACAGGGGTCGCGGTCGGGATGAGCAGTTCTTC
TRBJ2-3 | TRBV19 | - | - | CASSSTEYDTQYF | TGTGCCAGTAGTAGCACGGAGTACGATACGCAGTATTTT
TRBJ2-7 | TRBV29-1 | TRBD2 | many | CSVVTSDLYEQYF | TGCAGCGTTGTGACTAGCGATCTCTACGAGCAGTACTTC
TRBJ1-5 | TRBV7-2 | - | many | CASSPVGQGQPQHF | TGTGCCAGCAGCCCCGTGGGGCAGGGTCAGCCCCAGCATTTT
TRBJ2-7 | TRBV12-3/TRBV12-4 | TRBD1 | - | CASSLTGQGFTYEQYF | TGTGCCAGCAGTTTAACGGGACAGGGGTTTACCTACGAGCAGTACTTC
TRBJ2-5 | TRBV6-5 | - | - | CASSYSLTWETQYF | TGTGCCAGCAGTTACTCCTTGACATGGGAGACCCAGTACTTC
TRBJ2-7 | TRBV3-1 | - | few | CATLDPSSYEQYF | TGTGCCACCCTGGATCCTTCATCCTACGAGCAGTACTTC
TRBJ2-3 | TRBV5-1 | TRBD2 | - | CASQRGPTNTDTQYF | TGCGCCAGCCAGCGGGGGCCCACTAACACAGATACGCAGTATTTT
TRBJ2-7 | TRBV5-6 | - | few | CASGSRVRAYEQYF | TGTGCCAGCGGGTCCCGGGTCAGGGCCTACGAGCAGTACTTC
TRBJ2-3 | TRBV10-3 | TRBD2 | few | CAISEYERGYTDTQYF | TGTGCCATCAGTGAGTACGAGCGGGGGTACACAGATACGCAGTATTTT
TRBJ1-1 | TRBV2 | - | - | CASSGDVQGEAFF | TGTGCCAGCAGTGGGGACGTACAAGGAGAAGCTTTCTTT
TRBJ1-6 | TRBV20-1 | - | - | CSAGNAYSYNSPLHF | TGCAGTGCTGGCAACGCGTACTCCTATAATTCACCCCTCCACTTT
TRBJ2-1 | TRBV25-1 | - | - | CASSESIQAYNEQFF | TGTGCCAGCAGTGAATCTATACAGGCCTACAATGAGCAGTTCTTC
TRBJ1-6 | TRBV4-1 | TRBD1 | few | CASSQRGREARGQIHF | TGCGCCAGCAGCCAAAGGGGGCGCGAGGCGCGGGGGCAGATCCACTTT
TRBJ2-7 | TRBV6-1 | - | - | CASSWTPGLYYEQYF | TGTGCCAGCAGTTGGACGCCGGGGTTGTACTACGAGCAGTACTTC
TRBJ1-5 | TRBV30 | - | many | CAWSTLTGNQPQHF | TGTGCCTGGAGTACGCTAACGGGAAATCAGCCCCAGCATTTT
TRBJ2-5 | TRBV7-2 | - | many | CASSFVRLSGQETQYF | TGTGCCAGCAGCTTTGTACGACTAAGCGGGCAAGAGACCCAGTACTTC
TRBJ2-5 | TRBV12-3/TRBV12-4 | - | many | CASSLMRAGQETQYF | TGTGCCAGCAGTTTAATGAGGGCAGGGCAAGAGACCCAGTACTTC
TRBJ2-6 | TRBV5-1 | - | many | CASSFGISGANVLTF | TGCGCCAGCAGCTTTGGAATCTCTGGGGCCAACGTCCTGACTTTC
TRBJ2-5 | TRBV25-1 | - | many | CASSDRRAGETQYF | TGTGCCAGCAGTGACCGCAGGGCTGGGGAGACCCAGTACTTC
TRBJ2-5 | TRBV11-2 | TRBD2 | few | CASSLGLAGASGETQYF | TGTGCCAGCAGCTTAGGACTAGCGGGGGCCTCGGGGGAGACCCAGTACTTC
TRBJ2-5 | TRBV28 | - | - | CASSLWGTGRETQYF | TGTGCCAGCAGTTTATGGGGTACAGGGAGGGAGACCCAGTACTTC
TRBJ2-7 | TRBV7-9 | - | few | CASSLGGTANYEQYF | TGTGCCAGCAGCTTAGGCGGGACGGCGAACTACGAGCAGTACTTC
TRBJ2-7 | TRBV20-1 | - | many | CSARDQGVEQYF | TGCAGTGCTAGAGATCAGGGTGTCGAGCAGTACTTC
TRBJ2-3 | TRBV3-1 | TRBD2 | few | CASSHTSGGIGNTQYF | TGTGCCAGCAGCCACACTAGCGGGGGGATCGGGAATACGCAGTATTTT
TRBJ1-1 | TRBV28 | - | few | CASSLTLGTEAFF | TGTGCCAGCAGCCTTACATTGGGAACTGAAGCTTTCTTT
TRBJ1-5 | TRBV6-2/TRBV6-3 | TRBD1 | few | CASSYRTGGSQPQHF | TGTGCCAGCAGTTACCGGACAGGGGGGAGTCAGCCCCAGCATTTT
TRBJ2-1 | TRBV12-3/TRBV12-4 | - | - | CASSLEGTKNEQFF | TGTGCCAGCAGTTTAGAGGGCACAAAGAATGAGCAGTTCTTC
TRBJ1-1 | TRBV6-5 | - | few | CASSSETGLEAFF | TGTGCCAGCAGTTCAGAGACAGGCCTTGAAGCTTTCTTT
TRBJ1-5 | TRBV7-8 | - | - | CASSLAIWGRNQPQHF | TGTGCCAGCAGCTTAGCGATCTGGGGAAGGAATCAGCCCCAGCATTTT
TRBJ1-2 | TRBV12-3/TRBV12-4 | - | few | CASSLIPRVYGYTF | TGTGCCAGCAGTTTAATCCCCAGGGTATATGGCTACACCTTC
TRBJ2-5 | TRBV7-2 | - | - | CASSFGYQETQYF | TGTGCCAGCAGCTTCGGGTATCAAGAGACCCAGTACTTC
TRBJ2-4 | TRBV5-1 | - | few | CASSLFEGIQYF | TGCGCCAGCAGCTTGTTTGAGGGCATTCAGTACTTC
TRBJ2-7 | TRBV6-2/TRBV6-3 | TRBD1 | once | CASTSDRRYEQYF | TGTGCCAGCACGTCGGACAGGCGGTACGAGCAGTACTTC
TRBJ1-6 | TRBV15 | - | - | CATSRDSTGTIGSPLHF | TGTGCCACCAGCAGAGATTCTACAGGGACTATAGGTTCACCCCTCCACTTT
TRBJ1-5 | TRBV4-3 | TRBD1 | many | CASSLSWGPDRGNQPQHF | TGCGCCAGCAGCCTGAGTTGGGGCCCGGACAGGGGCAATCAGCCCCAGCATTTT
TRBJ2-7 | TRBV10-3 | TRBD1 | - | CAIRGQRGGQYF | TGTGCCATCAGGGGACAGCGCGGAGGGCAGTACTTC
TRBJ2-7 | TRBV20-1 | TRBD2 | few | CSAPGLAGVEQYF | TGCAGTGCTCCGGGACTAGCGGGGGTTGAGCAGTACTTC